This T cell receptor beta chain derives from a study of cytomegalovirus exposure and HLA in healthy donors. Study-level points and caveats: No immune exposure information besides CMV serostatus was available. Most TCRs appeared rarely, but some public TCRs recurred in many donors. Later examination showed HLA-associated TCR beta chains had greater clonal expansion than equally common others.

The CDR3 runs to 16 residues. The germline V gene encodes CDR1 SGDLS and CDR2 YYNGEE. Trimming took off 0 bases at V and 1 base at J, with 13 bases between the two ends. Notes on this clone: Its antigen is unidentified.

PCR amplification relied on 60 Vbeta primers (plus 13 Jbeta primers). This table comes from immunoSEQ multiplex PCR, and its TCRdb copy is limited to in-frame clones, with some not included. The profile covers about 84,000 clones, with 63% appearing a single time and 14% to 15% taken by the ten largest. The genes are TRBV9 and TRBJ2-5, with D possibly being TRBD1 (6 bases). The receptor comes from a woman aged 40 to 50 in good health and CMV-seropositive. Material for sequencing was PBMCs. The CDR3: CASSVEQGRGQETQYF. The CDR3 bases are TGTGCCAGCAGCGTAGAACAGGGCAGGGGCCAAGAGACCCAGTACTTC.